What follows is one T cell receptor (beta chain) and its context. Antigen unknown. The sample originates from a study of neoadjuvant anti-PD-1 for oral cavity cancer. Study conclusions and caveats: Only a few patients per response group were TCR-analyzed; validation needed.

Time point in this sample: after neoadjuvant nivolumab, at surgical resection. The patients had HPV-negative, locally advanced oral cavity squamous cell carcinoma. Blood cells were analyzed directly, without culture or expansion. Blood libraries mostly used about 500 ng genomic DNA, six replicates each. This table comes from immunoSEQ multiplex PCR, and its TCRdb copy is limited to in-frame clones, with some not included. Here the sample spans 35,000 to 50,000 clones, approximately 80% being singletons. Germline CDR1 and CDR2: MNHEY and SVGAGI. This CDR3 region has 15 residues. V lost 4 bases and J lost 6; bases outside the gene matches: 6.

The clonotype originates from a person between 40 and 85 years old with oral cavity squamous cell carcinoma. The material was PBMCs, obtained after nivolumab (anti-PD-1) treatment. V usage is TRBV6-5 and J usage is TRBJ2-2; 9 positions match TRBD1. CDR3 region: CASSLRRQGAGELFF. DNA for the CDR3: TGTGCCAGCAGTTTACGAAGACAGGGGGCCGGGGAGCTGTTTTTT.